This TCR beta chain was sequenced during a study of cytomegalovirus exposure and HLA in healthy donors. Healthy bone marrow donors formed the donor group. This clone was detected only once. Trimming at V came to 4 bases and at J to 3 bases, leaving 3 bases not matched to a gene. The CDR3 has 14 residues. Germline CDR1 is SGHRS and CDR2 is YFSETQ. The PCR employed 60 Vbeta primers together with 13 Jbeta primers. The data were produced by immunoSEQ multiplex PCR, yet TCRdb's version contains in-frame clones alone and is incomplete. The sample includes under 200,000 clones, 75% to 80% of them seen just once.

The rearrangement links TRBV5-1 to TRBJ2-1, with 8 nucleotides matching TRBD2. This TCR was recovered from a man in his fifties or sixties in good health and CMV-seropositive. Sequencing was done on a sample of PBMCs. CDR3 loop: CASSRGGVYNEQFF. The CDR3 DNA sequence: TGCGCCAGCAGCCGGGGGGGTGTCTACAATGAGCAGTTCTTC.